The sequence of this T cell receptor beta chain was determined in a study of shared clonotypes between healthy human individuals (dated by TCRdb to between 2020 and 2021). Study-wide context: Three men and a couple of women, aged 18 to 49 years, made up the cohort. Each donor's leukapheresis produced roughly between roughly 0.85 and 9.5 billion PBMCs. For each donor, three plates each were used for CD4 naive and CD4 memory, two plates were used for CD8 naive, and one plate was used for CD8 memory. To increase sequencing depth and limit assay-specific biases, different laboratories used diverse techniques to prepare libraries and sequence TCR repertoires. To estimate repertoire size and how much clonotype sharing occurs between individuals, the study deeply sequenced the blood TCR repertoires of about 5 healthy adults.

What the authors observed across the whole study: Sampling was restricted to blood, and TCR repertoires in tissue are likely to differ from TCR repertoires in blood. The genetic and exposure-history diversity represented was limited by the small number of donors. Across a handful of donors, 4.5% to 6.5% of naive CD4, roughly 3.3% of naive CD8, 2.3% of memory CD4, and approximately 0.4% of memory CD8 clonotypes were shared. Higher generation probabilities were observed for clonotypes shared by all four sorted-subset donors than for non-shared clonotypes. Based on pairwise subsampling, the degree of clonotype sharing among donors was expected to be affected by sequencing depth. Incomplete sequencing was indicated by rarefaction of sorted-subset datasets, despite the large sequencing depth. Naive subsets generally had larger estimated clonotype richness than memory subsets.

The donors were healthy, HIV-negative adults who had no recently reported acute infections or vaccinations. All donors were Caucasian adults living in Nashville, Tennessee, USA. CD4+ T cells were enriched through magnetic negative selection, after which naive cells were positively selected on CD45RA and the remaining negative fraction served as the memory subset. Blood was collected by leukapheresis, and PBMCs were isolated by Ficoll-Histopaque density gradient centrifugation and then cryopreserved in liquid nitrogen vapor phase. Analytical flow cytometry was used to check the purity and quantity of every magnetically sorted T cell population. Each sorted fraction had its genomic DNA isolated and then quantified by UV absorbance on a Nanodrop 2000c. Turning to this clone: Its antigen is still unknown. No quality values exist for individual bases; no much larger clone is one base distant.

The germline V gene (reference sequence) supplies CDR1 MNHEY and CDR2 SMNVEV. From cysteine to phenylalanine, the CDR3 is 11 amino acids long. The entry retains the CDR3 DNA only, 33 bases that are in frame from base 1. Between the V and J ends, shortened by 6 bases and 7 bases respectively, the junction contains 10 bases. Using the deep immunoSEQ assay, multiplex PCR amplified TCR CDR3 regions from genomic DNA. Genomic DNA extracted from each cell subset was distributed evenly over all wells of several immunoSEQ 96-well plates, and each plate served as one replicate. For sorted subsets, approximately 210 ng of genomic DNA, equivalent to 25,000 to 35,000 T cell genomes, went into each replicate PCR. Purified libraries were measured with a Qubit 3.0 fluorometer, size-checked on a Bioanalyzer 2100, and measured again with the KAPA Library Quantification kit. Each immunoSEQ 96-well plate was sequenced on its own single-read 150-cycle Illumina NextSeq 550 flow cell. The study's own analysis went as follows. Because the immunoSEQ output included only junctional sequences and no quality scores, the filtering could not be the same as the filtering used for full-length reads. To assign V/J genes and CDR3, sequences were annotated using PyIR, a Python wrapper for IgBLAST v1.9, with IMGT germline references. Reads were filtered out if the reads had weak V/J assignments (E-value above 1e-6), no CDR3, stop codons, out-of-frame junctions, or ambiguous translated residues. V3J clonotypes were defined as sequences sharing the same inferred V gene, J gene, and CDR3 amino acid sequence. The percentage overlap between two repertoires was calculated by dividing the number of shared unique clonotypes by the size of the smaller repertoire. Richness of each repertoire was evaluated using RTK rarefaction, the Chao1 estimator, and Recon v2.1 estimates of unobserved clonotypes. Generation probabilities for all TCRbeta clonotypes obtained by the gDNA method from a handful of donors were computed using OLGA. This immuneACCESS table, as held by TCRdb, lists in-frame sequences with V and J called but not all clones. Of the missing ones, under half trace to an unresolved V gene in checked studies; the others have no known cause. That table supplies the V and J calls and clone size; D and trimming were determined from the DNA. The sample table records about 1 million clones; 65% to 80% of these occur just once. Roughly 1.4% of the sample belongs to the ten largest clones.

The chain is made from TRBV27 and TRBJ2-7; tentative D gene TRBD1, with 5 bases matching. The source of this sequence is a man aged 18 to 29 in good health. Source material: memory CD4+ T cells sorted from blood. What this sample's cell subset or site label stands for: CD45RA-negative fraction. The base sequence is TGTGCCAGCAGGGGGCTAGGGGAGCAGTACTTC. Its translation is CASRGLGEQYF.